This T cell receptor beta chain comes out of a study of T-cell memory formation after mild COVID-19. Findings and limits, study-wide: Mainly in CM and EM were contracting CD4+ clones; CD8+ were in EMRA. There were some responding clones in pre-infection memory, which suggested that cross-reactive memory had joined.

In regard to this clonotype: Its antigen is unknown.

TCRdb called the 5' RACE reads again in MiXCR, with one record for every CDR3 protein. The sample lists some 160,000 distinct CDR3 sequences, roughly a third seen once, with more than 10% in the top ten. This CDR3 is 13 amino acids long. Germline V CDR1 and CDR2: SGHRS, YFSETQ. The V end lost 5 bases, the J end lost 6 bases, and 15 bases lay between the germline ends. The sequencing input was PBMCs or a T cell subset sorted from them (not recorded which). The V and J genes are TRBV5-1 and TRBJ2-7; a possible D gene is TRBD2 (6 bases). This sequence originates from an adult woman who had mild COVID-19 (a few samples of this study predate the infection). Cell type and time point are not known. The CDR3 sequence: CASRYLGGSEQYF. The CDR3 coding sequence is TGCGCCAGCAGATACTTGGGGGGAAGCGAGCAGTACTTC.